This TCR beta chain was retrieved from a study of T cells in Graves' hyperthyroidism and ophthalmopathy (dated by TCRdb to the late 2010s). Concerning the study at large: Peripheral blood was collected at initial diagnosis, before any treatment. TCR V-J signatures able to tell the groups apart were searched for in a discovery cohort of approximately 95 patients, of whom under 45 had Graves' ophthalmopathy and roughly 57 had stable Graves' hyperthyroidism. Prospective prediction of ophthalmopathy was tested in an independent validation cohort consisting of fewer than 20 hyperthyroidism patients and approximately 16 patients who later progressed to ophthalmopathy. For training and testing, the 110 or so patients in the discovery cohort were randomly divided in a 7:3 ratio. In addition, the study compared T-cell repertoires in thyroid tissue and in blood from a handful of Graves' hyperthyroidism patients. After sampling, hyperthyroidism patients received methimazole starting at 30 mg daily, and ophthalmopathy patients received high-dose intravenous methylprednisolone. According to the paper, TCR Vbeta CDR3 sequencing was carried out on 135 peripheral blood samples, which came from 40 to 45 ophthalmopathy, 80 or so hyperthyroidism and roughly 17 progressor patients.

What the study reported, not specific to this receptor: A model built on a 13 V-J signature distinguished ophthalmopathy from stable hyperthyroidism, reaching about 89% sensitivity and about 81% specificity in cross-validation and 80%/75% in testing. Sample size was not statistically predetermined, and investigators were not blinded to group allocation. Most expanded thyroid clonotypes (frequency above 0.001) were also detected in blood, suggesting blood repertoires may reflect thyroid immune responses. In validation, the model predicted progression to ophthalmopathy with approximately 70% sensitivity and approximately 74% specificity, a median of roughly seven months before onset.

This clonotype was counted ten times or more. Its antigen target is currently unknown. There are no base qualities to consult, and no much larger clone falls within one base. Trimming costs V 3 bases and J 2 bases, and their ends lie 9 bases apart. From the cysteine through the phenylalanine, the CDR3 covers 14 amino acids. Only the CDR3 DNA is retained, 42 bases long and in frame from the first base. For CDR1 and CDR2, the germline V gene (reference sequence) lists LGHDT and YNNKEL. Amplification of TCR beta CDR3 regions was carried out from RNA transcripts. The TCR CDR3 was subjected to a first round of RT-PCR using the HTBI primer set and the Qiagen OneStep RT-PCR kit. A second multiplex PCR round built the libraries, followed by size selection and purification. Sequencing of the libraries was done on an Illumina HiSeq2000 using paired-end 100 bp reads. Regarding the original processing steps: Raw data were processed with SOAPnuke, discarding reads with adapters, uncalled bases, mean Phred below 15, or no exact constant-primer or identifier match. High-quality paired reads were merged with COPE v1.2.5, and unique nucleotide sequences were defined as clonotypes. MiTCR v1.1 was used to align clonotypes to the IMGT TRBV, TRBD and TRBJ reference segments. Only V-J combinations with frequency above 0.0001, covering 99% to 99.2% of repertoires, were analysed. The TCS score was defined as F50 (clonal expansion) divided by E x V (chaos), with BLOSUM62-based TCRdist calculated between CDR3 peptides within each V-J. Welch's t-statistics and random forest reduced around 510 V-J features to roughly 13, which were used in a naive Bayes classifier (R e1071). TCRdb itself trimmed the public reads at Q25 with fastp, ran MiXCR and retained productive beta chains. Here each entry gathers all rows of one CDR3 protein and keeps the most common genes and DNA. The V and J calls and clone size come from TCRdb's table, not from the authors' own analysis. The sample contains fewer than 500,000 distinct CDR3 sequences, roughly 14% of them found a single time. The ten largest clones represent about 13% of the sample.

Ophthalmopathy patients had moderately to severely active disease, with a Clinical Activity Score of 3 or more, a NOSPECS grade of 4 or more, and a disease duration of less than 3 months. Exclusion was applied to patients with uncontrolled infections, other autoimmune diseases, pregnancy or lactation. Diagnoses were established on the basis of clinical symptoms, serum thyroxine and TRAb, thyroid ultrasound, and orbital computed tomography. Ficoll-Paque density gradient centrifugation was used to isolate PBMCs from about 9 ml of fresh peripheral blood. Total RNA was extracted with Trizol reagent, and quality was checked on an Agilent 2100 Bioanalyzer.

Sequencing was performed on blood. The sequence joins TRBV3-1 to TRBJ2-3; the D gene is unclear. This TCR was sampled from a man younger than 35 with Graves' ophthalmopathy. Here is the DNA: TGTGCCAGCAGCCAGGAGCAGAACACAGATACGCAGTATTTT. It translates as CASSQEQNTDTQYF.